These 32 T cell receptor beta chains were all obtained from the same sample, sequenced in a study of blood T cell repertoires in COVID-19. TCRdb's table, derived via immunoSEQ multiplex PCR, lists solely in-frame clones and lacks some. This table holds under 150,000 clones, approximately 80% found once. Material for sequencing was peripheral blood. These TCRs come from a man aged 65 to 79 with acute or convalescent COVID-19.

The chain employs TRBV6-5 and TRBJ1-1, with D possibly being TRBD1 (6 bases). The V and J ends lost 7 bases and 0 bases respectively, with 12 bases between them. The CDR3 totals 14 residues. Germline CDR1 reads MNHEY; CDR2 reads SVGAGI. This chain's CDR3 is CASTETGMNTEAFF. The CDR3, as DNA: TGTGCCAGCACGGAAACAGGGATGAACACTGAAGCTTTCTTT.

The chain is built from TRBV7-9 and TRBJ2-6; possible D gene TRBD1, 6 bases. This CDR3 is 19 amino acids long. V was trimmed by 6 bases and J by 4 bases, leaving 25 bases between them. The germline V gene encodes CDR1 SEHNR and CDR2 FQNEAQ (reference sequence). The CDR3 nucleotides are TGTGCCAGCAGTCCCCGATCCACAGGGCCCTCTTACGGGGCCAACGTCCTGACTTTC. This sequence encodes CASSPRSTGPSYGANVLTF.

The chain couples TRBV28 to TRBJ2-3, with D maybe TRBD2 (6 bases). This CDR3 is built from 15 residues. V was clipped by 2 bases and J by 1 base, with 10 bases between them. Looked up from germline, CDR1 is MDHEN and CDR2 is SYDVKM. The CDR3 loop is CASSLEGEGTDTQYF. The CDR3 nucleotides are TGTGCCAGCAGTTTAGAAGGGGAGGGCACAGATACGCAGTATTTT.

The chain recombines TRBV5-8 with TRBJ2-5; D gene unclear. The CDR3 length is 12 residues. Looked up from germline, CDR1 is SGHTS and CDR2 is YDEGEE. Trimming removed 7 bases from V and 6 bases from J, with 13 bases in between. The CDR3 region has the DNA TGTGCCAGCCCGAGAGAGGTCAAGACCCAGTACTTC. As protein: CASPREVKTQYF.

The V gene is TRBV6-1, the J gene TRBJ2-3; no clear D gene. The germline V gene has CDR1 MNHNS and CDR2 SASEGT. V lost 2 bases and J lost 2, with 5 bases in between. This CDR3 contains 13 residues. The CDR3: CASSEHFTDTQYF. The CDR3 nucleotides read TGTGCCAGCAGTGAACACTTCACAGATACGCAGTATTTT.

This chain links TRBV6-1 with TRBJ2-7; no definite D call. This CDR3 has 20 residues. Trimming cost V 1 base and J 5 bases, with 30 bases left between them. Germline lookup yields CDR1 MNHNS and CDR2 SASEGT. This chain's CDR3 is CASSEVRPGWSARLLNEQYF. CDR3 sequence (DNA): TGTGCCAGCAGTGAAGTCCGACCGGGTTGGTCGGCCCGCTTACTGAACGAGCAGTACTTC.

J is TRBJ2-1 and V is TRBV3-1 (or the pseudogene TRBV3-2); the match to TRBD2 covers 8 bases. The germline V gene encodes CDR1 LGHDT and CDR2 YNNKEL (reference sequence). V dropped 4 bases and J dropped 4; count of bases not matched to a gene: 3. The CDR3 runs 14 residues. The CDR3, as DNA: TGTGCCAGCAGCCTGCGGGGGGTTTACAATGAGCAGTTCTTC. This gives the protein CASSLRGVYNEQFF.

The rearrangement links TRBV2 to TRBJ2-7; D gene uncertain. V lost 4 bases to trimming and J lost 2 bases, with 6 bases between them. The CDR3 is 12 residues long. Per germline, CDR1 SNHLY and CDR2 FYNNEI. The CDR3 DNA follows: TGTGCCAGCAGTGCAACAGCCTACGAGCAGTACTTC. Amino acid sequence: CASSATAYEQYF. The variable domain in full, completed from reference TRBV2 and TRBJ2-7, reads EPEVTQTPSHQVTQMGQEVILRCVPISNHLYFYWYRQILGQKVEFLVSFYNNEISEKSEIFDDQFSVERPDGSNFTLKIRSTKLEDSAMYFCASSATAYEQYFGPGTRLTVT.

The CDR3 reads CASRGQGGNQPQHF. The DNA of the CDR3 is TGTGCCAGCAGAGGACAGGGCGGCAATCAGCCCCAGCATTTT. The rearrangement uses TRBV6-5 and TRBJ1-5; TRBD1 matches 8 bases. This CDR3 is 14 amino acids long. Losses at the gene ends were 6 bases for V and 2 bases for J; bases not matched to a gene: 3. Germline assignment: CDR1 MNHEY and CDR2 SVGAGI.

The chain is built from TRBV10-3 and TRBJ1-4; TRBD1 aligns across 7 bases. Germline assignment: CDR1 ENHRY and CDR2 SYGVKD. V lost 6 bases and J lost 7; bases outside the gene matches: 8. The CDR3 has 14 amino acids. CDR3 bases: TGTGCCATCAGGGGCGGGACAGACAGTGAAAAACTGTTTTTT. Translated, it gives CAIRGGTDSEKLFF.

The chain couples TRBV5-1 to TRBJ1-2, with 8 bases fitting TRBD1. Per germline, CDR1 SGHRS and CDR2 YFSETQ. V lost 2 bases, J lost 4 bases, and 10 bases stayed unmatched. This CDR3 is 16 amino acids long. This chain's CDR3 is CASSLGTGSAPYGYTF. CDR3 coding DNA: TGCGCCAGCAGCTTAGGGACAGGTTCAGCCCCCTATGGCTACACCTTC.

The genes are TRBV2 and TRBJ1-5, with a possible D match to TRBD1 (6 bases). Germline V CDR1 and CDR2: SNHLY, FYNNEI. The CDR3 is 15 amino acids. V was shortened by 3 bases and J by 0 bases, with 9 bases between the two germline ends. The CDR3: CASSETGYSNQPQHF. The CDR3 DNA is TGTGCCAGCAGTGAGACAGGTTATAGCAATCAGCCCCAGCATTTT.

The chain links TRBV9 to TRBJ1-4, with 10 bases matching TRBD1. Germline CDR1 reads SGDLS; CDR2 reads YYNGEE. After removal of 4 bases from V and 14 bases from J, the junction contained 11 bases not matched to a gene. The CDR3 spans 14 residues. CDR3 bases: TGTGCCAGCAGCCCCGGTGGGACAGGGGAAGGGCTGTTTTTT. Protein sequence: CASSPGGTGEGLFF.

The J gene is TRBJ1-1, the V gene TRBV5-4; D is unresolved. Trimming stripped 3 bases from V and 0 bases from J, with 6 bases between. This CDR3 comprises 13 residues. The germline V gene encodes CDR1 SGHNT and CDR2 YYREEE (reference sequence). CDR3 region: CASSSTVNTEAFF. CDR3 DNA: TGTGCCAGCAGCTCTACAGTGAACACTGAAGCTTTCTTT.

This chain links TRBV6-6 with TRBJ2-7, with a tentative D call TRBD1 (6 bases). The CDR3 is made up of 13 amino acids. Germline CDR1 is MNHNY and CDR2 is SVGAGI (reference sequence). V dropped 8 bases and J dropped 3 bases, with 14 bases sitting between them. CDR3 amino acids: CASGSDRNYEQYF. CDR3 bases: TGTGCCAGCGGATCGGACAGAAACTACGAGCAGTACTTC.

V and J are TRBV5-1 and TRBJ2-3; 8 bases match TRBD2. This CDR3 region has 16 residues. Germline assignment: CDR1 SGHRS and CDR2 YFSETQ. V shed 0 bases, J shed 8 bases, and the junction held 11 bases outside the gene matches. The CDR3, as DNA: TGCGCCAGCAGCTTGGTGGCAAGAAGCGGGGGCGCTACGCAGTATTTT. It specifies CASSLVARSGGATQYF. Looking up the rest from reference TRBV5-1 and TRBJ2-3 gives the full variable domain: KAGVTQTPRYLIKTRGQQVTLSCSPISGHRSVSWYQQTPGQGLQFLFEYFSETQRNKGNFPGRFSGRQFSNSRSEMNVSTLELGDSALYLCASSLVARSGGATQYFGPGTRLTVL.

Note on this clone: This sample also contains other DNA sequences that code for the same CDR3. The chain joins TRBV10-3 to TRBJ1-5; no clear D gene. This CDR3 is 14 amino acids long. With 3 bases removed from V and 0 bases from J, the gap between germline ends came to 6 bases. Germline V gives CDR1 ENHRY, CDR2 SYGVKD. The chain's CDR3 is CAISERGSNQPQHF. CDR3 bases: TGTGCCATCAGTGAACGCGGTAGCAATCAGCCCCAGCATTTT.

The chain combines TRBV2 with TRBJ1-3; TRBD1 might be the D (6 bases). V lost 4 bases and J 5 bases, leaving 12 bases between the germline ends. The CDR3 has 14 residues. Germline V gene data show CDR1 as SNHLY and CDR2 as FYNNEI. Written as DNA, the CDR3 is TGTGCCAGCAGTGGACAGGTGGGAAGAAACACCATATATTTT. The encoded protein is CASSGQVGRNTIYF. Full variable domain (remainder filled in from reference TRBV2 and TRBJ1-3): EPEVTQTPSHQVTQMGQEVILRCVPISNHLYFYWYRQILGQKVEFLVSFYNNEISEKSEIFDDQFSVERPDGSNFTLKIRSTKLEDSAMYFCASSGQVGRNTIYFGEGSWLTVV.

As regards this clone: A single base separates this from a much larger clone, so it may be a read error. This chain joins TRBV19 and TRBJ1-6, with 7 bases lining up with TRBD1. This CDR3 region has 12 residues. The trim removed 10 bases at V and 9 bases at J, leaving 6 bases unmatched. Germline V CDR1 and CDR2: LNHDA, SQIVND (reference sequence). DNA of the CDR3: TGTGCCACTCAAGACAGGGTTTCACCCCTCCACTTT. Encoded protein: CATQDRVSPLHF.

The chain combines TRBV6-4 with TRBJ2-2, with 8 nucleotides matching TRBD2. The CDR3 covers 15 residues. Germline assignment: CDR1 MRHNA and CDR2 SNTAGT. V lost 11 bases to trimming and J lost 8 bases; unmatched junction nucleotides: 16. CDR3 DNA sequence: TGTGCCCGCCGTCCGGCCGGGGGGGCCATGGGGGAGCTGTTTTTT. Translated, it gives CARRPAGGAMGELFF.

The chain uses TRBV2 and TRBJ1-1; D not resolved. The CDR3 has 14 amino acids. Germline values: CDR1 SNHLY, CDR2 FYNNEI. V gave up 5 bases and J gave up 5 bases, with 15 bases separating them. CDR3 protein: CASSSNPRRTEAFF. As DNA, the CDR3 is TGTGCCAGCAGTTCGAATCCCCGTCGGACTGAAGCTTTCTTT.

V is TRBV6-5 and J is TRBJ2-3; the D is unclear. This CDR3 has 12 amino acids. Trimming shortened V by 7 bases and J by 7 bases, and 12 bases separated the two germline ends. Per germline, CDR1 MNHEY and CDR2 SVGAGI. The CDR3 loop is CASNSGFNTQYF. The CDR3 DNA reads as TGTGCCAGCAATTCAGGATTTAATACGCAGTATTTT.

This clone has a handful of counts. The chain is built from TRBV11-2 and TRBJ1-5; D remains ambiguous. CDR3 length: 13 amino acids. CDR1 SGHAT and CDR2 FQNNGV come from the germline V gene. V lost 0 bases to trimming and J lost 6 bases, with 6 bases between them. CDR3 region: CASSLDRSQPQHF. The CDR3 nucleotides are TGTGCCAGCAGCTTAGATCGGAGTCAGCCCCAGCATTTT.

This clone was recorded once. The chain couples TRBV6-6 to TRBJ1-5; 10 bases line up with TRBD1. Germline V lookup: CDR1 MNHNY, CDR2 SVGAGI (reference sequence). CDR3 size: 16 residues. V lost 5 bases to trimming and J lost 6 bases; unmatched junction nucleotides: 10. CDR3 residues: CASSTKTGGESQPQHF. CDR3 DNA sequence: TGTGCCAGCAGTACCAAGACAGGGGGCGAGAGTCAGCCCCAGCATTTT.

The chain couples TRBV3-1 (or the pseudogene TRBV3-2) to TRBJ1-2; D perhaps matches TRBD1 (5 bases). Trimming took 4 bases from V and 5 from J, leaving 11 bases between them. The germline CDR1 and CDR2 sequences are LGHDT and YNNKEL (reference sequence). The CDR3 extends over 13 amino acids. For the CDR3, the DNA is TGTGCCAGCAGCCCCCGCGGGACTTATGGCTACACCTTC. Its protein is CASSPRGTYGYTF.

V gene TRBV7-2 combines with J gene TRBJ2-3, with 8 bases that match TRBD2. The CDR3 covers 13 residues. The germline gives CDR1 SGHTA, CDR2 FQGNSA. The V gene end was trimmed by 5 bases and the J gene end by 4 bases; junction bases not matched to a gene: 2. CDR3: CASSRGGADTQYF. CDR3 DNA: TGTGCCAGCAGCCGGGGGGGCGCAGATACGCAGTATTTT. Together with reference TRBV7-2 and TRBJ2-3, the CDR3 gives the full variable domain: GAGVSQSPSNKVTEKGKDVELRCDPISGHTALYWYRQSLGQGLEFLIYFQGNSAPDKSGLPSDRFSAERTGGSVSTLTIQRTQQEDSAVYLCASSRGGADTQYFGPGTRLTVL.

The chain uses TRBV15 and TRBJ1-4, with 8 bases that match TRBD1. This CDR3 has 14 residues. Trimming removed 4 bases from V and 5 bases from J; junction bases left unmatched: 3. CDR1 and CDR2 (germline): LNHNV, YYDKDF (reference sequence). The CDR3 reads CATSTGQENEKLFF. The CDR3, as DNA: TGTGCCACCAGCACGGGACAGGAAAATGAAAAACTGTTTTTT.

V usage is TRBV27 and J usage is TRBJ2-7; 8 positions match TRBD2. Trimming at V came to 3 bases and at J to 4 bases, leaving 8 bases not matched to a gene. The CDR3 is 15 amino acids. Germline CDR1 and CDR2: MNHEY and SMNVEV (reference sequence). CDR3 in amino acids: CASSFRAGGAYEQYF. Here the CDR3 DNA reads TGTGCCAGCAGTTTTAGGGCCGGGGGGGCTTACGAGCAGTACTTC.

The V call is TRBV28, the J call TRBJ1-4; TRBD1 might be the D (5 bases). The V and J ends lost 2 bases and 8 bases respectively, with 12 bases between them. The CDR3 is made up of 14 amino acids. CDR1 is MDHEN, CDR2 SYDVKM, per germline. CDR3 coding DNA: TGTGCCAGCAGTTTAGTAGGGGCAGGGGAAAAACTGTTTTTT. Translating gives CASSLVGAGEKLFF.

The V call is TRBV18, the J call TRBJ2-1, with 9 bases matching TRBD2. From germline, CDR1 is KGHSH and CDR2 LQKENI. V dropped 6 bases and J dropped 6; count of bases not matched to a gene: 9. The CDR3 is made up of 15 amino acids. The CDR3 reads CASSGTQRGVNEQFF. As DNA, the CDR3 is TGTGCCAGCTCCGGAACTCAGCGGGGGGTCAATGAGCAGTTCTTC.

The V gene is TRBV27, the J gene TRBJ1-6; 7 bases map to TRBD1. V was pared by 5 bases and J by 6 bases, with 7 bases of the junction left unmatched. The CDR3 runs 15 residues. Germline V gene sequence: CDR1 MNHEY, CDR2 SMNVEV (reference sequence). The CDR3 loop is CASSPRDSLNSPLHF. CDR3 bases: TGTGCCAGCAGTCCCCGGGACAGTCTTAATTCACCCCTCCACTTT.

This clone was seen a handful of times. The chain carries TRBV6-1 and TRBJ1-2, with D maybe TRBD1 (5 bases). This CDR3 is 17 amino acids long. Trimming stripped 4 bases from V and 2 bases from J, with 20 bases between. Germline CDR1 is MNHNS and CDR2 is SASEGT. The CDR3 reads CASSVTDWGDLNYGYTF. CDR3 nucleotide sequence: TGTGCCAGCAGTGTTACGGACTGGGGGGACTTAAACTATGGCTACACCTTC.